The 12 T cell receptor beta chains presented below share a single source sample, sequenced in a study of OX40 agonist ivuxolimab in advanced cancers. TCRdb's table, derived via immunoSEQ multiplex PCR, lists solely in-frame clones and lacks some. The sample shows around 46,000 clones, roughly 89% of them seen only once. The sample consisted of CD4+ or CD8+ T cells sorted from blood, taken in a trial of the OX40 agonist ivuxolimab. The receptor set was obtained from an adult with an advanced solid tumor such as melanoma, head and neck, liver or kidney cancer.

In the case of this clone: Distinct nucleotide sequences in the sample also encode this CDR3. This chain connects TRBV10-2 to TRBJ2-7, with D possibly TRBD1 on 5 matching bases. V was shortened by 0 bases and J by 3 bases, with 15 bases between the two germline ends. Germline CDR1 reads WSHSY; CDR2 reads SAAADI. The CDR3 runs to 16 residues. As DNA, the CDR3 is TGCGCCAGCAGTGAGTCACAGGTACCGATCGACTACGAGCAGTACTTC. It encodes CASSESQVPIDYEQYF.

The gene calls are TRBV19 and TRBJ2-7, with D possibly TRBD1 on 5 matching bases. This CDR3 comprises 14 residues. Germline CDR1 is LNHDA and CDR2 is SQIVND (reference sequence). Trimming removed 6 bases from V and 2 bases from J, with 14 bases in between. The CDR3 is CASSTDSPAYEQYF. For the CDR3, the DNA is TGTGCCAGTAGCACCGACAGTCCAGCCTACGAGCAGTACTTC.

This sequence joins TRBV19 and TRBJ2-2, with D possibly being TRBD1 or TRBD2 (5 bases each). The CDR3 spans 12 residues. CDR1 is LNHDA, CDR2 SQIVND, per germline (reference sequence). The V end was cut by 6 bases, the J end by 7 bases, with 9 bases between. CDR3 sequence reads: CASRGVGGELFF. The CDR3 DNA reads TGTGCCAGTAGGGGGGTTGGCGGGGAGCTGTTTTTT. Supplemented by reference TRBV19 and TRBJ2-2, the full variable domain reads DGGITQSPKYLFRKEGQNVTLSCEQNLNHDAMYWYRQDPGQGLRLIYYSQIVNDFQKGDIAEGYSVSREKKESFPLTVTSAQKNPTAFYLCASRGVGGELFFGEGSRLTVL.

J is TRBJ2-7 and V is TRBV7-9; D is uncertain. Germline lookup yields CDR1 SEHNR and CDR2 FQNEAQ (reference sequence). V gave up 5 bases and J gave up 3 bases, with 11 bases separating them. The CDR3 totals 13 residues. This CDR3 is CASSHVENYEQYF. The CDR3 DNA is TGTGCCAGCAGCCACGTCGAAAACTACGAGCAGTACTTC.

The V gene is TRBV27, the J gene TRBJ2-3, with 9 bases aligning to TRBD2. Trimming took 9 bases from V and 2 from J; bases not matched to a gene: 9. The germline V gene has CDR1 MNHEY and CDR2 SMNVEV (reference sequence). There are 15 residues in the CDR3. Written as DNA, the CDR3 is TGTGCCAGTCTCCCTAGCGGGGTTCTCACAGATACGCAGTATTTT. It specifies CASLPSGVLTDTQYF.

The DNA for the CDR3 is TGCGCCAGCAGCCAAGAACCAGGAGGCTACACCTTC. As protein: CASSQEPGGYTF. The gene calls are TRBV4-1 and TRBJ1-2, with D hard to call. The germline V gene has CDR1 MGHRA and CDR2 YSYEKL. CDR3 length: 12 amino acids. V was clipped by 0 bases and J by 8 bases, with 7 bases between them.

V gene TRBV19 combines with J gene TRBJ2-4; D is unresolved. Germline V gene sequence: CDR1 LNHDA, CDR2 SQIVND (reference sequence). This CDR3 contains 16 residues. Trimming took 1 base from V and 14 from J, leaving 24 bases between them. CDR3 amino acids: CASSIGTVSGLRFKYF. The CDR3 DNA reads as TGTGCCAGTAGTATAGGGACGGTCTCTGGTCTTAGGTTTAAGTACTTC.

The chain is built from TRBV4-2 and TRBJ2-1; D may be TRBD2 (6 bases). There are 16 residues in the CDR3. Trimming stripped 2 bases from V and 5 bases from J, with 16 bases between. Germline V gene data show CDR1 as LGHNA and CDR2 as YNFKEQ. Here the CDR3 reads CASSQSNRDLHNEQFF. The DNA of the CDR3 is TGTGCCAGCAGCCAATCAAACCGGGACTTGCACAATGAGCAGTTCTTC.

The chain employs TRBV27 and TRBJ1-5; TRBD1 might be the D (6 bases). The CDR3 has 13 amino acids. Trimming pared 5 bases from V and 7 bases from J, leaving 12 bases between. The germline V gene encodes CDR1 MNHEY and CDR2 SMNVEV (reference sequence). DNA for the CDR3: TGTGCCAGCAGTCCCCCAGGGGACCAGCCCCAGCATTTT. As protein: CASSPPGDQPQHF.

As DNA, the CDR3 is TGCGCCAGCAGCCCGGGACAGGGCTTGGGTGGCTACACCTTC. Residues: CASSPGQGLGGYTF. This chain joins TRBV5-1 and TRBJ1-2; the match to TRBD1 covers 9 bases. V trimming: 4 bases; J trimming: 7 bases; junction bases outside the gene matches: 8. CDR1 and CDR2 (germline): SGHRS, YFSETQ. The length of the CDR3 is 14 residues.

V usage is TRBV28 and J usage is TRBJ2-7, with 8 bases lining up with TRBD1. Looked up from germline, CDR1 is MDHEN and CDR2 is SYDVKM. This CDR3 contains 14 residues. V gave up 10 bases and J gave up 1 base; unmatched junction bases: 9. CDR3 amino acids: CATLNRDRSYEQYF. The CDR3 DNA sequence: TGTGCCACCCTCAACCGGGACAGGTCCTACGAGCAGTACTTC.

The chain uses TRBV7-6 and TRBJ2-5; the match to TRBD2 covers 10 bases. This CDR3 contains 15 residues. CDR1 and CDR2 (germline): SGHVS, FNYEAQ. Trimming at V came to 5 bases and at J to 2 bases, leaving 5 bases not matched to a gene. This chain's CDR3 is CASSGGTSVQETQYF. The CDR3 DNA sequence: TGTGCCAGCAGCGGGGGGACTAGCGTTCAAGAGACCCAGTACTTC. Full variable domain (rest looked up from reference TRBV7-6 and TRBJ2-5): GAGVSQSPRYKVTKRGQDVALRCDPISGHVSLYWYRQALGQGPEFLTYFNYEAQQDKSGLPNDRFSAERPEGSISTLTIQRTEQRDSAMYRCASSGGTSVQETQYFGPGTRLLVL.